Here is one T cell receptor (beta chain) with its context. The record originates from a study of shared clonotypes between healthy human individuals. In the study's own analysis: With immunoSEQ giving junction-only sequences and no quality scores, filtering differed. The protocol was immunoSEQ multiplex PCR, while the TCRdb copy is restricted to in-frame clones and leaves out a portion. That table furnishes V, J and clone size, whereas the DNA furnished D and trimming. The repertoire has 2 million to 2.5 million clones, roughly 91% of them found once; the top ten carry about 1.8%. Per germline, CDR1 MNHEY and CDR2 SVGAGI. Trimming took off 0 bases at V and 0 bases at J, with 12 bases between the two ends. The CDR3 spans 16 residues. The naive CD8 fraction comprised CD45RO-negative cells positively selected for CCR7 and excluded terminally differentiated effector memory CD45RA+ cells.

This TCR came from a man younger than 35 in good health. Some clones in this sample may be carry-over from other donors' samples. Sequencing was carried out using naive CD8+ T cells from PBMCs. The chain recombines TRBV6-5 with TRBJ2-7; D tentatively fits TRBD1 or TRBD2 (5 bases each). CDR3 DNA: TGTGCCAGCAGTTACTCGAAAGGGACGGTCTCCTACGAGCAGTACTTC. Translation gives CASSYSKGTVSYEQYF.